A single sample is the source of the 25 T cell receptor beta chains below, sequenced in a study of breast tumors, draining lymph nodes, adjacent tissues (TCRdb year 2016). Library preparation was by multiplex PCR. The sequencer was an Illumina HiSeq 2000. TCRdb applied fastp at Q25 and MiXCR to the public reads, then kept only in-frame beta chains. Every entry covers one CDR3 protein and lists the most common genes and DNA from its rows. Across this sample there are about 89,000 distinct CDR3 sequences, with roughly 28% seen only once. The ten biggest clones cover 8.1% of the sample. Lymph node samples came from the axillary draining lymph nodes of breast cancer patients. The sequencing sample was made of axillary lymph node tissue. These receptor sequences come from a female donor with breast cancer. Some clones in this sample may be carry-over from other donors' samples.

This clonotype was recorded many times. The rearrangement uses TRBV27 and TRBJ1-6, with D unresolved. Trimming cost V 6 bases and J 0 bases, with 6 bases left between them. CDR1 is MNHEY, CDR2 SMNVEV, per germline (reference sequence). CDR3 length: 14 residues. The chain's CDR3 is CASREISYNSPLHF. The DNA for the CDR3 is TGTGCCAGCAGGGAAATCTCCTATAATTCACCCCTCCACTTT.

Many counts were recorded for this clonotype. A much larger clone lies one base from this, so it may be a read error. The V and J genes are TRBV12-3 or TRBV12-4 and TRBJ2-7; no clear D. The length of the CDR3 is 13 residues. The DNA of the CDR3 is TGTGCCGGCAGTTTAAAGGGCTACTACGAGCAGTACTTC. Protein: CAGSLKGYYEQYF.

V and J are TRBV25-1 and TRBJ1-1; D unresolved. This CDR3 has 11 residues. Deletions cut 7 bases from V and 7 bases from J, with 10 bases between. CDR1 MGHDK and CDR2 SYGVNS come from the germline V gene. CDR3 in DNA: TGTGCCAGCACCGAACGGAATGAAGCTTTCTTT. It yields the protein CASTERNEAFF.

This clonotype appeared many times. The V call is TRBV12-5, the J call TRBJ1-3; D gene unclear. Per the germline V gene, CDR1 is LGHNT and CDR2 is FRNRAP. Trimming shortened V by 1 base and J by 5 bases, and 18 bases separated the two germline ends. The CDR3 is 17 amino acids. The CDR3 spells CASGLEPPWGDRNTIYF. The CDR3 DNA is TGTGCTAGTGGTTTGGAACCTCCCTGGGGAGATAGAAACACCATATATTTT.

The chain recombines TRBV12-3 or TRBV12-4 with TRBJ1-2; tentatively, D is TRBD1 (5 bases). This CDR3 is 13 amino acids long. Trimming left V 10 bases short and J 8 bases short, with 20 bases between. This CDR3 reads CAISGPSDEGYTF. CDR3 DNA: TGTGCCATCTCGGGGCCGAGCGACGAGGGCTACACCTTC.

This clonotype has at least ten counts. The chain employs TRBV7-6 and TRBJ1-3; possibly TRBD1 for D (5 bases). The germline V gene has CDR1 SGHVS and CDR2 FNYEAQ. V gave up 3 bases and J gave up 4 bases, with 7 bases separating them. The CDR3 spans 13 residues. CDR3 nucleotides: TGTGCCAGCAGCTTGACAGAAGGAAACACCATATATTTT. This encodes CASSLTEGNTIYF.

The gene calls are TRBV7-3 and TRBJ2-5, with 9 nucleotides matching TRBD2. Germline V lookup: CDR1 SGHTA, CDR2 FQGTGA. V shed 5 bases, J shed 2 bases, and the junction held 9 bases outside the gene matches. The CDR3 runs 16 residues. CDR3 sequence (DNA): TGTGCCAGCAGCCCCAGGGTAGCGGGGGAACAAGAGACCCAGTACTTC. Its protein product is CASSPRVAGEQETQYF.

There are many counts of this clonotype. This may arise from a read error, as a much more abundant clone is one base away. No conserved phenylalanine or tryptophan ends this CDR3, so it is likely a read error. This rearrangement joins TRBV19 to TRBJ2-1; D may correspond to TRBD1 or TRBD2 (5 bases each). The CDR3 totals 16 residues. The V end lost 5 bases, the J end lost 1 base, and 15 bases lay between the germline ends. CDR1 is LNHDA and CDR2 is SQIVND in the germline V gene (reference sequence). The CDR3 loop reads CASSLGWGKSYNEQFS. The DNA for the CDR3 is TGTGCCAGTAGTCTAGGTTGGGGGAAATCCTACAATGAGCAGTTCTCC.

This clonotype was recorded at least ten times. A much larger clone differs by one base, so this may be a read error. The chain uses TRBV11-3 and TRBJ2-7; TRBD2 might be the D (6 bases). The CDR3 loop spans 17 amino acids. V was pared by 2 bases and J by 4 bases, with 21 bases between. CDR1 and CDR2 (germline): SGHNT, YENEEA. The CDR3 DNA sequence: TGTGCCAGCAGCTTAAGGGAGGCGGCCCTTAGTGGGTACGAGCAGTACTTC. Its translation: CASSLREAALSGYEQYF.

Points on this clonotype: One end of the junction varies from germline; a read error may be responsible. V usage is TRBV6-6 and J usage is TRBJ2-7, with D hard to call. CDR3 length equals 13 residues. CDR1 and CDR2 (germline): MNHNY, SVGAGI (reference sequence). CDR3 in DNA: TGTGCCAGCCCCCTCCGTGGTTCCTCCGAGCAGTACTTC. This sequence encodes CASPLRGSSEQYF.

This clonotype was counted ten times or more. The rearrangement joins TRBV3-1 to TRBJ2-5; D is possibly TRBD2 (5 bases). Germline values: CDR1 LGHDT, CDR2 YNNKEL (reference sequence). V shed 0 bases and J shed 2 bases, with 13 bases lying between them. This CDR3 is 16 amino acids long. Written as DNA, the CDR3 is TGTGCCAGCAGCCAAGATACACCGGGGAGACAAGAGACCCAGTACTTC. Its translation is CASSQDTPGRQETQYF.

The chain is built from TRBV10-3 and TRBJ2-1, with TRBD2 matching over 15 bases. Germline CDR1 and CDR2: ENHRY and SYGVKD. After removal of 6 bases from V and 7 bases from J, the junction contained 7 bases not matched to a gene. This CDR3 spans 16 amino acids. The DNA for the CDR3 is TGTGCCATCAGCTCTCCCGGGACTAGCGGGGGGAATGAGCAGTTCTTC. It specifies CAISSPGTSGGNEQFF.

This clonotype was picked up many times. The chain combines TRBV27 with TRBJ2-7; no clear D gene. V was cut by 3 bases and J by 0 bases, with 9 bases left in between. CDR1 and CDR2 from the germline V gene are MNHEY and SMNVEV (reference sequence). There are 14 residues in the CDR3. This CDR3 is CASSLTSNSYEQYF. CDR3 DNA sequence: TGTGCCAGCAGTTTGACGTCCAACTCCTACGAGCAGTACTTC.

This clonotype was observed at least ten times. The chain has TRBV5-5 and TRBJ2-7; the match to TRBD2 covers 14 bases. The CDR3 spans 18 residues. The germline V gene has CDR1 SGHKS and CDR2 YYEKEE (reference sequence). The J segment lost 6 bases and the V segment lost 4 bases, leaving 15 bases of the junction unmatched. CDR3 in amino acids: CASSPTYTGTSGSREQYF. CDR3 nucleotide sequence: TGTGCCAGCAGCCCAACCTACACCGGGACTAGCGGGAGTCGCGAGCAGTACTTC.

This clonotype was seen repeatedly, ten times or more. The chain links TRBV7-2 to TRBJ2-3, with TRBD2 matching 9 bases. From germline, CDR1 is SGHTA and CDR2 FQGNSA. The CDR3 sequence is 12 residues long. V shed 7 bases and J 13 bases; nucleotides not matched to a gene: 9. The CDR3 is CASTTAPSGEYF. Here the CDR3 DNA reads TGTGCCAGCACCACGGCACCTAGCGGGGAGTATTTT. Complete variable domain (other parts from reference TRBV7-2 and TRBJ2-3): GAGVSQSPSNKVTEKGKDVELRCDPISGHTALYWYRQSLGQGLEFLIYFQGNSAPDKSGLPSDRFSAERTGGSVSTLTIQRTQQEDSAVYLCASTTAPSGEYFGPGTRLTVL.

The table lists this clonotype with many counts. This sequence joins TRBV9 and TRBJ2-3, with a possible D match to TRBD2 (5 bases). In germline, CDR1 is SGDLS, CDR2 YYNGEE. With 0 bases removed from V and 3 bases from J, the gap between germline ends came to 11 bases. This CDR3 has 15 residues. CDR3 loop: CASSVGTSLTDTQYF. CDR3 sequence (DNA): TGTGCCAGCAGCGTAGGAACTAGTTTAACAGATACGCAGTATTTT.

This clonotype was counted many times. The chain has TRBV27 and TRBJ1-5; unclear D gene. Germline V lookup: CDR1 MNHEY, CDR2 SMNVEV (reference sequence). The CDR3 is made up of 14 amino acids. Between the trimmed V and J ends, which lost 4 bases and 2 bases, there was a span of 9 bases. CDR3 region: CASSSRLGNQPQHF. Written as DNA, the CDR3 is TGTGCCAGCAGTTCCCGTTTGGGCAATCAGCCCCAGCATTTT.

Notes on this clonotype: Since the CDR3 does not end with the conserved phenylalanine or tryptophan, this likely comes from a read error. The V and J genes are TRBV7-2 and TRBJ2-7, with D maybe TRBD2 (6 bases). This CDR3 is 16 amino acids long. The germline V gene encodes CDR1 SGHTA and CDR2 FQGNSA. The V end lost 3 bases, the J end lost 5 bases, and 20 bases lay between the germline ends. DNA for the CDR3: TGTGCCAGCAGCTTGGGAGGCGTGGGGCCTGTGAACGAGCAGTACCTC. Translated: CASSLGGVGPVNEQYL.

This clonotype was detected ten times or more. The chain joins TRBV5-1 to TRBJ2-7, with D perhaps TRBD1 (6 bases). CDR1 is SGHRS, CDR2 YFSETQ, per germline. V shed 4 bases and J shed 6 bases, with 20 bases lying between them. The CDR3 length is 15 residues. The CDR3, as DNA: TGCGCCAGCAGCGCTCGAGCCGGACAGAGGTCCGAGCAGTACTTC. It specifies CASSARAGQRSEQYF. The whole variable domain, remainder taken from reference TRBV5-1 and TRBJ2-7, is KAGVTQTPRYLIKTRGQQVTLSCSPISGHRSVSWYQQTPGQGLQFLFEYFSETQRNKGNFPGRFSGRQFSNSRSEMNVSTLELGDSALYLCASSARAGQRSEQYFGPGTRLTVT.

This clonotype was recorded at least ten times. In DNA form, the CDR3 reads TGCGCCAGCAGCCCCATGACAGGAGTGGCCTACTCTGGGGCCAACGTCCTGACTTTC. Translation: CASSPMTGVAYSGANVLTF. The chain joins TRBV5-1 to TRBJ2-6, with D possibly TRBD1 on 6 matching bases. Looked up from germline, CDR1 is SGHRS and CDR2 is YFSETQ. The ends were cut back, 4 bases at V and 0 bases at J, with 20 bases in the middle. This CDR3 has 19 amino acids.

This clonotype was seen ten or more times. The chain has TRBV5-6 and TRBJ2-7; 8 bases align to TRBD2. J lost 3 bases, V lost 4 bases, and 9 bases had no gene match. The CDR3 has 15 residues. The germline gives CDR1 SGHDT, CDR2 YYEEEE. CDR3 amino acids: CASSPEGLGVYEQYF. CDR3 DNA sequence: TGTGCCAGCAGCCCGGAGGGACTAGGTGTCTACGAGCAGTACTTC.

CDR3 in amino acids: CASKGQGTDTQYF. DNA for the CDR3: TGTGCCAGCAAGGGACAGGGGACAGATACGCAGTATTTT. V gene TRBV6-2 or TRBV6-3 combines with J gene TRBJ2-3; TRBD1 aligns across 10 bases. This CDR3 region has 13 residues. After removal of 7 bases from V and 3 bases from J, the junction contained 1 base not matched to a gene. The germline CDR1 and CDR2 sequences are MNHEY and SVGEGT.

Concerning this clonotype itself: The junction differs from germline at one of its ends, possibly a read error. The chain uses TRBV5-6 and TRBJ1-2, with a tentative D call TRBD1 (5 bases). The germline CDR1 and CDR2 sequences are SGHDT and YYEEEE. The CDR3 runs 11 residues. CDR3 DNA sequence: TGTGCCAGCAGCTTGCACGGGACCTACGCCTTC. Amino acid sequence: CASSLHGTYAF. Full variable domain (remainder filled in from reference TRBV5-6 and TRBJ1-2): DAGVTQSPTHLIKTRGQQVTLRCSPKSGHDTVSWYQQALGQGPQFIFQYYEEEERQRGNFPDRFSGHQFPNYSSELNVNALLLGDSALYLCASSLHGTYAFGSGTRLTVV.

This clonotype occurred many times. The V call is TRBV14, the J call TRBJ2-1; D call uncertain. Trimming removed 6 bases from V and 0 bases from J, with 12 bases in between. This CDR3 is built from 15 residues. The germline V gene encodes CDR1 SGHDN and CDR2 FVKESK. The CDR3 DNA follows: TGTGCCAGCAGTAGACGGTTGAGCTCCTACAATGAGCAGTTCTTC. It is translated as CASSRRLSSYNEQFF.

At least ten counts were recorded for this clonotype. This chain connects TRBV2 to TRBJ2-2; D might be TRBD2 (5 bases). V dropped 6 bases and J dropped 6 bases, with 11 bases sitting between them. Germline assignment: CDR1 SNHLY and CDR2 FYNNEI. CDR3 length: 13 residues. CDR3: CASRILVAGELFF. The DNA of the CDR3 is TGTGCCAGCAGAATACTAGTGGCCGGGGAGCTGTTTTTT.